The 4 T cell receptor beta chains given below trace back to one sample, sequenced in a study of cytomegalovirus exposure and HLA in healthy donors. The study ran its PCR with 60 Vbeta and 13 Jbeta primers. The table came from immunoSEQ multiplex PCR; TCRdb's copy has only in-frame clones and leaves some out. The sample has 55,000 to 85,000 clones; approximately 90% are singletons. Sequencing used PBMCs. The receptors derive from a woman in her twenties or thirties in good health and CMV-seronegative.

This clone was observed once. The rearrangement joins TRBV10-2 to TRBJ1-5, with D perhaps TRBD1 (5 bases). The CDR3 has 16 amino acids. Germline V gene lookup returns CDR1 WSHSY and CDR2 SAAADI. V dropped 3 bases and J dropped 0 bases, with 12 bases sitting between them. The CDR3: CASSEGETYSNQPQHF. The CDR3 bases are TGCGCCAGCAGTGAAGGGGAAACCTATAGCAATCAGCCCCAGCATTTT.

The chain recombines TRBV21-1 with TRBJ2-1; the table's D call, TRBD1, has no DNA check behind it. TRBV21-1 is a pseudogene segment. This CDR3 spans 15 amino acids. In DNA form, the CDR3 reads TGTGCCAGCAGCAAAGTTGGGGGCCCCTACAATGAGCAGTTCTTC. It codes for CASSKVGGPYNEQFF.

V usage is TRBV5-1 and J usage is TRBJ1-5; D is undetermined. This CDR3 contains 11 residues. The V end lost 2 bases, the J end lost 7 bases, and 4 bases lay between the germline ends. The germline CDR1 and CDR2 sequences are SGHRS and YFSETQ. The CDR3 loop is CASSFRQPQHF. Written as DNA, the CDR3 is TGCGCCAGCAGCTTCCGGCAGCCCCAGCATTTT.

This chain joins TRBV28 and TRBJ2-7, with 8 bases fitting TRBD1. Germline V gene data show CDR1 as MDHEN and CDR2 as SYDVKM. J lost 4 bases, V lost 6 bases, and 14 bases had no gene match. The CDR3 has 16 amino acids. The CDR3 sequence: CASRDSRGRLSYEQYF. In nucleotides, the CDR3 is TGTGCCAGCAGAGACTCCAGGGGGCGACTTTCGTACGAGCAGTACTTC. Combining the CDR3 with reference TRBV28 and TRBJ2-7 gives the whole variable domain DVKVTQSSRYLVKRTGEKVFLECVQDMDHENMFWYRQDPGLGLRLIYFSYDVKMKEKGDIPEGYSVSREKKERFSLILESASTNQTSMYLCASRDSRGRLSYEQYFGPGTRLTVT.